This TCR beta chain comes out of a study of tumor-infiltrating lymphocytes in oesophageal squamous cell carcinoma. TCRdb re-called the PCR reads through MiXCR, storing one row per CDR3 protein. The table includes under 20,000 distinct CDR3 sequences, around 40% detected once. The sequencing sample was made of blood. This receptor was identified in a male donor with esophageal squamous cell carcinoma.

In nucleotides, the CDR3 is TGTGCCAGCAGCTCCCGGGGATTGCTAGCGGGATTGTACGAGCAGTACTTC. This codes for CASSSRGLLAGLYEQYF. The chain uses TRBV11-2 and TRBJ2-4, with TRBD2 identical over 9 bases. The DNA end is more similar to TRBJ2-7, so the J call may be wrong. CDR3 size: 17 residues. Germline loops: CDR1 SGHAT, CDR2 FQNNGV.